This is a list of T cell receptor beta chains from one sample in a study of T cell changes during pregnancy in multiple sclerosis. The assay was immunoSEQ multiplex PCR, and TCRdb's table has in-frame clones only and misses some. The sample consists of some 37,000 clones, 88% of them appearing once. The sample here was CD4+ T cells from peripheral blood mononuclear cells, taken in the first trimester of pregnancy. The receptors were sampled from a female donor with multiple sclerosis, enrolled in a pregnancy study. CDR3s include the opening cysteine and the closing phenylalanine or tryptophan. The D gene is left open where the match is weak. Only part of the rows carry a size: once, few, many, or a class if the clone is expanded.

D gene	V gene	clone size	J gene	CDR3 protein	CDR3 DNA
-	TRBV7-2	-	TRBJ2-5	CASSLVSRETQYF	TGTGCCAGCAGCTTAGTGAGCAGGGAGACCCAGTACTTC
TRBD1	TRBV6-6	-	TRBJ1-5	CASRTGKNQPQHF	TGTGCCAGCAGGACAGGGAAGAATCAGCCCCAGCATTTT
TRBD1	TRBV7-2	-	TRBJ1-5	CASSKDRVQPQHF	TGTGCCAGCAGCAAGGACAGGGTTCAGCCCCAGCATTTT
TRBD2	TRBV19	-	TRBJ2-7	CASSIKSTGTSGAAGSEQYF	TGTGCCAGTAGTATAAAAAGTACCGGGACTAGCGGGGCGGCTGGATCCGAGCAGTACTTC
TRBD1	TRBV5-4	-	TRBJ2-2	CASSSGTGTGELFF	TGTGCCAGCAGCTCCGGGACAGGGACCGGGGAGCTGTTTTTT
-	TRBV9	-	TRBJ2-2	CASSATAFSNTGELFF	TGTGCCAGCAGCGCTACTGCGTTCTCGAACACCGGGGAGCTGTTTTTT
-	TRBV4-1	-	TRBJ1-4	CASSQTTGQGEKLFF	TGCGCCAGCAGCCAAACAACAGGCCAAGGGGAAAAACTGTTTTTT
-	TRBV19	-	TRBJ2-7	CASSLQDSSYEQYF	TGTGCCAGTAGTTTGCAGGATAGCTCCTACGAGCAGTACTTC
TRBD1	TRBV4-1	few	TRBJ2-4	CASSHPGGIQYF	TGCGCCAGCAGCCACCCAGGGGGCATTCAGTACTTC
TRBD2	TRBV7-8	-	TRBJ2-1	CASSFGSGRASEQFF	TGTGCCAGCAGCTTTGGTAGCGGGAGAGCGAGCGAGCAGTTCTTC
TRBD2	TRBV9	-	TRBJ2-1	CASSPGRGLYNEQFF	TGTGCCAGCAGCCCGGGGAGGGGCTTATACAATGAGCAGTTCTTC
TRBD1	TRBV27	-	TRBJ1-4	CASRLQGGRGEKLFF	TGTGCCAGCAGGCTACAGGGGGGAAGAGGTGAAAAACTGTTTTTT
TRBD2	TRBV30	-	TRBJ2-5	CAWSVLAGAQETQYF	TGTGCCTGGAGTGTACTAGCGGGGGCACAAGAGACCCAGTACTTC
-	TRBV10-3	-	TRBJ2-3	CAVSDGGDTDTQYF	TGTGCCGTCAGTGACGGCGGGGACACAGATACGCAGTATTTT
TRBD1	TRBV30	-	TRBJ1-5	CAWSEGQIVRNQPQHF	TGTGCCTGGAGTGAGGGACAGATCGTCCGCAATCAGCCCCAGCATTTT